This TCR beta chain was captured by sequencing in a study of blood T cell repertoires in COVID-19. Study details: Sources were T cells, B-cell-depleted T cells, or PBMCs; the material itself was cDNA or gDNA.

Repertoires were generated with immunoSEQ multiplex PCR, while TCRdb's copy carries only in-frame clones and drops some. Of about 300,000 clones listed, around 92% were seen once; the top ten hold less than 3%. Participants came from around 25 US areas, aged roughly 18 to 95 years. Grouping used clinical history reported by participants in a survey and questionnaire. Within 2 weeks before study entry, exposed participants met a COVID-19 case. The CDR3 extends over 17 amino acids. CDR1 SGHRS and CDR2 YFSETQ come from the germline V gene. The ends were cut back, 4 bases at V and 0 bases at J, with 20 bases in the middle.

The TCR was taken from a woman in her forties or fifties who had been exposed to COVID-19. The specimen was PBMCs or T cells enriched from blood (not recorded which). The chain uses TRBV5-1 and TRBJ2-7, with D possibly being TRBD2 (5 bases). The CDR3 coding sequence is TGCGCCAGCAGCCTAATGCAGGTAGGAGAGGGCTCCTACGAGCAGTACTTC. Encoded protein: CASSLMQVGEGSYEQYF.